Described below is a single TCR beta chain sequence and its context. Patients in Seattle were enrolled during active infection, then followed longitudinally. Per the original data handling: Reference gene primer amplification gave estimated nucleated cell counts. Data came from immunoSEQ multiplex PCR; TCRdb stores just in-frame clones and leaves some out. That table is the source of V, J and clone size, and D and trimming were worked out from the DNA. Here the sample spans 450,000 or so clones, approximately 90% being singletons. This entry belongs to a study of blood T cell repertoires in COVID-19. Looking at the study overall: Some COVID-19 samples were acute and others convalescent; all came from the United States, Italy and Spain.

The V end lost 0 bases, the J end lost 6 bases, and 11 bases lay between the germline ends. Germline assignment: CDR1 LNHDA and CDR2 SQIVND (reference sequence). CDR3 length: 14 residues. The chain links TRBV19 to TRBJ1-2, with D perhaps TRBD1 (5 bases). Sequenced: peripheral blood. The clonotype originates from a man aged 18 to 35 with COVID-19, enrolled during active disease. CDR3 DNA: TGTGCCAGTAGTATAGATCGGGGGTTAAATGGCTACACCTTC. This encodes CASSIDRGLNGYTF.